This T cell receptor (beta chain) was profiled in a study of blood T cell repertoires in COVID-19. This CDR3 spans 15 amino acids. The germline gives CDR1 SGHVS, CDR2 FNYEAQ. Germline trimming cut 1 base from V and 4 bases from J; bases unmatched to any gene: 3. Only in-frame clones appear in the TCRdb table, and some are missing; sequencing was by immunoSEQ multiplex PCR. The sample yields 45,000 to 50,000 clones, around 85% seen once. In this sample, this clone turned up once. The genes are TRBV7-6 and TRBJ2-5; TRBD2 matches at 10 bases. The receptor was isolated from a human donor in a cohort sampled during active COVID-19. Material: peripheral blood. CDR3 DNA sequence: TGTGCCAGCAGCTTAGAGCTAGCGGGGGCAGAGACCCAGTACTTC. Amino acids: CASSLELAGAETQYF.